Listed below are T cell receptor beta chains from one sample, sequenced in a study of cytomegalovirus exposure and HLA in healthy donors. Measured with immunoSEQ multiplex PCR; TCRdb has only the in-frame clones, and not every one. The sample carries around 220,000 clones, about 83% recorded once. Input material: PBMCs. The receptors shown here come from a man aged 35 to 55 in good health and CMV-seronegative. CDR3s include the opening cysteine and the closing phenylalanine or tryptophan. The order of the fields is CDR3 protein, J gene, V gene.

CDR3: CASSSYRESNSPLHF
J: TRBJ1-6
V: TRBV19

CDR3: CASKTGQVTYEQYF
J: TRBJ2-7
V: TRBV6-5

CDR3: CASSQGGEGRGELFF
J: TRBJ2-2
V: TRBV28

CDR3: CASSATALSGNTIYF
J: TRBJ1-3
V: TRBV9

CDR3: CASSSQGALNQPQHF
J: TRBJ1-5
V: TRBV7-8

CDR3: CAWSVGSIATEAFF
J: TRBJ1-1
V: TRBV30

CDR3: CASSRDSSYNEQFF
J: TRBJ2-1
V: TRBV27

CDR3: CASSEGAGREQFF
J: TRBJ2-1
V: TRBV6-1

CDR3: CASRQGPNQPQHF
J: TRBJ1-5
V: TRBV6-5

CDR3: CASSDMGPEAFF
J: TRBJ1-1
V: TRBV6-1

CDR3: CASTGDFTYEQYF
J: TRBJ2-7
V: TRBV10-2

CDR3: CASSLISNIETQYF
J: TRBJ2-5
V: TRBV7-9

CDR3: CASSRGQGVGGYTF
J: TRBJ1-2
V: TRBV27

CDR3: CASSLQGRAEAFF
J: TRBJ1-1
V: TRBV5-4

CDR3: CASSLDSESGYEQYF
J: TRBJ2-7
V: TRBV7-9